The 20 T cell receptor beta chains listed next were all sequenced from one sample in a study of T cell responses to AZD1222 COVID-19 vaccine. Using immunoSEQ multiplex PCR, the repertoire was profiled, and TCRdb retains in-frame clones only, with some absent. The sample has 95,000 to 130,000 clones; approximately 85% are singletons. The sample consisted of peripheral blood, taken on day 0 of MenACWY control vaccination. Receptors originate from an adult in good health.

Here the CDR3 DNA reads TGCGCCAGCAGCCATGGACAGAATTATAATTCACCCCTCCACTTT. This translates into CASSHGQNYNSPLHF. This sequence joins TRBV4-1 and TRBJ1-6; D perhaps matches TRBD1 (6 bases). The germline gives CDR1 MGHRA, CDR2 YSYEKL. The CDR3 covers 15 residues. V lost 3 bases, J lost 4 bases, and 10 bases lay in between.

This rearrangement joins TRBV19 to TRBJ1-2, with D perhaps matching TRBD1 (5 bases). Trimming left V 3 bases short and J 6 bases short, with 14 bases between. The germline V gene encodes CDR1 LNHDA and CDR2 SQIVND (reference sequence). The CDR3 has 14 residues. The CDR3 DNA follows: TGTGCCAGTAGTATTGGAGGGGATGGGAATGGCTACACCTTC. Its protein is CASSIGGDGNGYTF.

J is TRBJ2-1 and V is TRBV4-1; TRBD2 matches at 9 bases. J was trimmed by 9 bases and V by 1 base; bases with no gene match: 7. CDR1 and CDR2 from the germline V gene are MGHRA and YSYEKL. This CDR3 contains 15 residues. CDR3 sequence reads: CASSQAARGGPEQFF. The CDR3 DNA follows: TGCGCCAGCAGCCAAGCCGCGCGGGGGGGCCCTGAGCAGTTCTTC.

The J gene is TRBJ2-2, the V gene TRBV19, with D possibly being TRBD2 (5 bases). The V gene's germline CDR1 is LNHDA and CDR2 SQIVND (reference sequence). There are 14 residues in the CDR3. V was pared by 7 bases and J by 5 bases, with 14 bases between. This CDR3 is CASTAGRRTGELFF. The CDR3 bases are TGTGCCAGTACGGCGGGCCGGAGAACCGGGGAGCTGTTTTTT. Based on the CDR3 plus reference TRBV19 and TRBJ2-2, the full variable domain is DGGITQSPKYLFRKEGQNVTLSCEQNLNHDAMYWYRQDPGQGLRLIYYSQIVNDFQKGDIAEGYSVSREKKESFPLTVTSAQKNPTAFYLCASTAGRRTGELFFGEGSRLTVL.

The chain couples TRBV5-1 to TRBJ2-2, with TRBD1 matching over 7 bases. V trimming: 4 bases; J trimming: 0 bases; junction bases outside the gene matches: 6. Per the germline V gene, CDR1 is SGHRS and CDR2 is YFSETQ. The CDR3 extends over 16 amino acids. CDR3 amino acids: CASSPSGTANTGELFF. CDR3 coding DNA: TGCGCCAGCAGCCCCTCCGGGACAGCGAACACCGGGGAGCTGTTTTTT.

The sample holds a few counts of this clone. The chain is built from TRBV6-6 and TRBJ1-5; no clear D gene. V was shortened by 6 bases and J by 0 bases, with 18 bases between the two germline ends. CDR3 length: 17 residues. Germline CDR1 and CDR2: MNHNY and SVGAGI (reference sequence). DNA of the CDR3: TGTGCCAGCAGCCGATCCGGTGGCGGCTATAGCAATCAGCCCCAGCATTTT. This codes for CASSRSGGGYSNQPQHF.

This chain uses TRBV11-1 with TRBJ1-2, with D tentatively TRBD1 (5 bases). The CDR3 contains 16 residues. Germline lookup yields CDR1 SGHAT and CDR2 FQDESV (reference sequence). Trimming removed 0 bases at V and 4 bases at J, with 15 bases between. As DNA, the CDR3 is TGTGCCAGCAGCTTAGCTCCTACGAGCAGGGCCTATGGCTACACCTTC. Its protein is CASSLAPTSRAYGYTF.

The chain uses TRBV4-3 and TRBJ2-5; D possibly corresponds to TRBD1 (5 bases). V was cut by 1 base and J by 6 bases, with 12 bases left in between. This CDR3 is built from 14 residues. Germline CDR1 and CDR2: LGHNA and YSLEER. This CDR3 is CASSQVAMGQTQYF. The CDR3 DNA is TGCGCCAGCAGCCAAGTGGCTATGGGGCAGACCCAGTACTTC.

This sequence joins TRBV30 and TRBJ1-2; no clear D. Germline V gene data show CDR1 as GTSNPN and CDR2 as SVGIG (reference sequence). V lost 3 bases, J lost 2 bases, and 19 bases lay in between. The CDR3 is made up of 16 amino acids. CDR3 sequence: CAWSLNFDTANYGYTF. The CDR3 nucleotides read TGTGCCTGGAGCTTAAACTTTGACACAGCGAACTATGGCTACACCTTC.

The chain recombines TRBV5-1 with TRBJ1-5; D is ambiguous. Trimming took 1 base from V and 5 from J, leaving 7 bases between them. CDR1 SGHRS and CDR2 YFSETQ come from the germline V gene. The CDR3 runs to 13 residues. CDR3 nucleotide sequence: TGCGCCAGCAGCTTGTCCAGTCATCAGCCCCAGCATTTT. It is translated as CASSLSSHQPQHF.

CDR3 in amino acids: CASSLKQGASTEAFF. CDR3 DNA: TGCGCCAGCAGCTTAAAACAGGGGGCGAGCACTGAAGCTTTCTTT. The rearrangement joins TRBV5-1 to TRBJ1-1, with 9 bases identical to TRBD1. Per germline, CDR1 SGHRS and CDR2 YFSETQ. With 2 bases clipped from V and 4 bases from J, the junction kept 6 bases outside the gene matches. CDR3 length equals 15 residues.

The rearrangement uses TRBV18 and TRBJ2-1, with TRBD1 matching over 10 bases. J gave up 7 bases and V 0 bases, and 0 bases lay outside the gene matches. The CDR3 has 14 amino acids. Germline lookup yields CDR1 KGHSH and CDR2 LQKENI. The DNA for the CDR3 is TGTGCCAGCTCACCACCGGGACAGGGGAATGAGCAGTTCTTC. Amino acids: CASSPPGQGNEQFF.

In DNA form, the CDR3 reads TGCGCCAGCAGCTTTGGCGGGGTAGCGTCCTACGAGCAGTACTTC. Amino acids: CASSFGGVASYEQYF. The chain is built from TRBV5-1 and TRBJ2-7, with TRBD2 as a possible D gene (6 bases). Trimming pared 2 bases from V and 1 base from J, leaving 13 bases between. CDR1 and CDR2 from the germline V gene are SGHRS and YFSETQ. This CDR3 spans 15 amino acids.

This rearrangement joins TRBV19 to TRBJ1-5, with unresolved D. Trimming cost V 5 bases and J 4 bases, with 6 bases left between them. The CDR3 is 12 amino acids. Germline loops: CDR1 LNHDA, CDR2 SQIVND (reference sequence). The CDR3 here is CASSFKNQPQHF. As DNA, the CDR3 is TGTGCCAGTAGTTTCAAGAATCAGCCCCAGCATTTT.

The rearrangement uses TRBV9 and TRBJ1-3; the D is unclear. Trimming removed 0 bases at V and 4 bases at J, with 14 bases between. The CDR3 spans 16 residues. Germline V gene lookup returns CDR1 SGDLS and CDR2 YYNGEE. The CDR3 reads CASSVEGGYIGNTIYF. The DNA for the CDR3 is TGTGCCAGCAGCGTAGAGGGAGGGTACATCGGAAACACCATATATTTT.

The J gene is TRBJ1-6, the V gene TRBV5-1; 12 bases line up with TRBD1. Germline CDR1 is SGHRS and CDR2 is YFSETQ. V trimming: 3 bases; J trimming: 9 bases; junction bases outside the gene matches: 10. The CDR3 covers 17 residues. In DNA, the CDR3 is TGCGCCAGCAGCTCAGCCGGGACAGGGGGCGCGGGTTCACCCCTCCACTTT. As protein: CASSSAGTGGAGSPLHF.

CDR3 nucleotide sequence: TGTGCCAGCAGCTTAGACGTACAGGGAGATTATGGCTACACCTTC. Translation gives CASSLDVQGDYGYTF. This chain connects TRBV7-2 to TRBJ1-2, with D perhaps TRBD1 (6 bases). Trimming pared 1 base from V and 5 bases from J, leaving 14 bases between. The CDR3 is 15 residues long. Per the germline V gene, CDR1 is SGHTA and CDR2 is FQGNSA.

The chain employs TRBV9 and TRBJ2-3; no reliable D call. V was pared by 3 bases and J by 2 bases, with 7 bases between. In germline, CDR1 is SGDLS, CDR2 YYNGEE. This CDR3 region has 13 residues. CDR3 nucleotides: TGTGCCAGCAGCGGAGCCAACACAGATACGCAGTATTTT. The encoded protein is CASSGANTDTQYF.

This chain links TRBV5-1 with TRBJ2-1, with 7 bases aligning to TRBD2. The V segment lost 6 bases and the J segment 1 base; nucleotides outside the gene matches: 7. Germline values: CDR1 SGHRS, CDR2 YFSETQ. This CDR3 contains 15 residues. CDR3 DNA sequence: TGCGCCAGCACCTTAACTAGCGTTTCCTACAATGAGCAGTTCTTC. This translates into CASTLTSVSYNEQFF.

This clone was observed once. This chain connects TRBV6-2 or TRBV6-3 to TRBJ1-2; D is undetermined. V was pared by 5 bases and J by 8 bases, with 12 bases between. Germline loops: CDR1 MNHEY, CDR2 SVGEGT. This CDR3 contains 12 residues. The CDR3: CASSRRAVGYTF. Written as DNA, the CDR3 is TGTGCCAGCAGTCGACGTGCAGTGGGCTACACCTTC.